These T cell receptor beta chains were read from a single sample in a study of OX40 agonist ivuxolimab in advanced cancers. TCRdb's table, derived via immunoSEQ multiplex PCR, lists solely in-frame clones and lacks some. The sample has 55,000 to 65,000 clones, 70% to 90% seen once. Material: CD4+ or CD8+ T cells sorted from blood, obtained in a trial of the OX40 agonist ivuxolimab. The receptors were gathered from an adult with an advanced solid tumor such as melanoma, head and neck, liver or kidney cancer. CDR3s include the opening cysteine and the closing phenylalanine or tryptophan. The D gene is left open where the match is weak. Size is stated for part of the rows, as once, few or many counts, or as a class when the clone is expanded.

j_call: TRBJ1-5; d_call: NA; v_call: TRBV19; clone_size: NA; cdr3_aa: CASRNRDYQPQHF; cdr3_nt: TGTGCCAGTCGTAACAGGGATTATCAGCCCCAGCATTTT
j_call: TRBJ1-2; d_call: TRBD1; v_call: TRBV5-1; clone_size: NA; cdr3_aa: CASSRGDRLYDYTF; cdr3_nt: TGCGCCAGCAGCCGAGGGGACAGGCTTTATGACTACACCTTC
j_call: TRBJ2-3; d_call: TRBD1; v_call: TRBV7-3; clone_size: NA; cdr3_aa: CASSRSGTGVDTQYF; cdr3_nt: TGTGCCAGCAGCCGAAGTGGGACAGGGGTTGATACGCAGTATTTT
j_call: TRBJ2-2; d_call: TRBD2; v_call: TRBV14; clone_size: NA; cdr3_aa: CASSRTSGGNTGELFF; cdr3_nt: TGTGCCAGCAGCCGGACTAGCGGGGGGAACACCGGGGAGCTGTTTTTT
j_call: TRBJ2-7; d_call: NA; v_call: TRBV2; clone_size: NA; cdr3_aa: CASSDRRLVDEQYF; cdr3_nt: TGTGCCAGCAGTGATCGGAGGCTAGTCGACGAGCAGTACTTC
j_call: TRBJ2-1; d_call: NA; v_call: TRBV5-1; clone_size: NA; cdr3_aa: CASSLDLALNEQFF; cdr3_nt: TGCGCCAGCAGCTTGGATTTAGCGCTGAATGAGCAGTTCTTC
j_call: TRBJ2-4; d_call: TRBD1; v_call: TRBV27; clone_size: NA; cdr3_aa: CASSFDWTGKNIQYF; cdr3_nt: TGTGCCAGCAGTTTCGATTGGACAGGGAAAAACATTCAGTACTTC
j_call: TRBJ2-2; d_call: NA; v_call: TRBV6-4; clone_size: NA; cdr3_aa: CASSVDGFGELFF; cdr3_nt: TGTGCCAGCAGTGTAGACGGGTTCGGGGAGCTGTTTTTT
j_call: TRBJ2-1; d_call: TRBD2; v_call: TRBV23-1; clone_size: NA; cdr3_aa: CASSQSARTSGYNEQFF; cdr3_nt: TGCGCCAGCAGTCAAAGTGCCCGGACTAGCGGCTACAATGAGCAGTTCTTC
j_call: TRBJ1-3; d_call: NA; v_call: TRBV2; clone_size: NA; cdr3_aa: CASSEPGISGNTIYF; cdr3_nt: TGTGCCAGCAGTGAACCCGGAATCTCTGGAAACACCATATATTTT
j_call: TRBJ2-3; d_call: TRBD1; v_call: TRBV18; clone_size: NA; cdr3_aa: CASSFLPGQGLQSGTDTQYF; cdr3_nt: TGTGCCAGCTCATTCCTCCCGGGACAGGGGCTTCAAAGCGGCACAGATACGCAGTATTTT
j_call: TRBJ2-7; d_call: NA; v_call: TRBV7-2; clone_size: once; cdr3_aa: CASSTPSSYEQYF; cdr3_nt: TGTGCCAGCAGCACTCCTTCATCCTACGAGCAGTACTTC
j_call: TRBJ1-3; d_call: NA; v_call: TRBV6-1; clone_size: NA; cdr3_aa: CASSDPQGPSGNTIYF; cdr3_nt: TGTGCCAGCAGTGACCCCCAAGGACCGTCTGGAAACACCATATATTTT
j_call: TRBJ2-7; d_call: NA; v_call: TRBV30; clone_size: NA; cdr3_aa: CAWSDRDVKYF; cdr3_nt: TGTGCCTGGAGTGATAGGGACGTAAAGTACTTC
j_call: TRBJ2-1; d_call: TRBD2; v_call: TRBV19; clone_size: NA; cdr3_aa: CASSPLAGGDNEQFF; cdr3_nt: TGTGCCAGTAGTCCACTAGCGGGGGGGGACAATGAGCAGTTCTTC
j_call: TRBJ1-5; d_call: NA; v_call: TRBV19; clone_size: once; cdr3_aa: CASSPGYHNQPQHF; cdr3_nt: TGTGCCAGTAGCCCGGGGTATCACAATCAGCCCCAGCATTTT
j_call: TRBJ2-2; d_call: NA; v_call: TRBV18; clone_size: NA; cdr3_aa: CASSTLAHNTGELFF; cdr3_nt: TGTGCCAGCTCAACGCTGGCCCACAACACCGGGGAGCTGTTTTTT
j_call: TRBJ2-5; d_call: NA; v_call: TRBV13; clone_size: once; cdr3_aa: CASSQPQGGQETQYF; cdr3_nt: TGTGCCAGCAGCCAACCCCAGGGGGGGCAAGAGACCCAGTACTTC
j_call: TRBJ1-6; d_call: NA; v_call: TRBV9; clone_size: NA; cdr3_aa: CASSPSGRGHDNSPLHF; cdr3_nt: TGTGCCAGCAGCCCCTCCGGGAGGGGACACGATAATTCACCCCTCCACTTT
j_call: TRBJ2-5; d_call: NA; v_call: TRBV6-5; clone_size: NA; cdr3_aa: CASSYSRIQETQYF; cdr3_nt: TGTGCCAGCAGTTACAGTCGAATCCAGGAGACCCAGTACTTC
j_call: TRBJ1-6; d_call: NA; v_call: TRBV7-2; clone_size: few; cdr3_aa: CASSLGQTAGPLHF; cdr3_nt: TGTGCCAGCAGCTTAGGGCAGACCGCAGGGCCCCTCCACTTT
j_call: TRBJ1-5; d_call: TRBD1; v_call: TRBV25-1; clone_size: NA; cdr3_aa: CASSAHRGDNQPQHF; cdr3_nt: TGTGCCAGCAGTGCCCACAGGGGGGACAATCAGCCCCAGCATTTT
j_call: TRBJ2-5; d_call: TRBD2; v_call: TRBV5-4; clone_size: NA; cdr3_aa: CASSREERGAGKTQYF; cdr3_nt: TGTGCCAGCAGCCGTGAGGAGCGGGGGGCAGGGAAGACCCAGTACTTC
j_call: TRBJ2-7; d_call: NA; v_call: TRBV10-3; clone_size: NA; cdr3_aa: CAISESISVGYEQYF; cdr3_nt: TGTGCCATCAGTGAGTCGATCAGTGTGGGCTACGAGCAGTACTTC
j_call: TRBJ1-2; d_call: NA; v_call: TRBV19; clone_size: few; cdr3_aa: CASSLELSYGYTF; cdr3_nt: TGTGCCAGTAGTCTCGAACTGAGCTATGGCTACACCTTC
j_call: TRBJ1-5; d_call: TRBD1; v_call: TRBV2; clone_size: NA; cdr3_aa: CASSEVPGQGNQPQHF; cdr3_nt: TGTGCCAGCAGTGAAGTTCCGGGACAGGGGAATCAGCCCCAGCATTTT
j_call: TRBJ2-2; d_call: NA; v_call: TRBV5-1; clone_size: NA; cdr3_aa: CASSSMAQVNTGELFF; cdr3_nt: TGCGCCAGCAGCTCGATGGCCCAGGTGAACACCGGGGAGCTGTTTTTT
j_call: TRBJ2-7; d_call: TRBD1; v_call: TRBV12-5; clone_size: NA; cdr3_aa: CASAPSGTGGEQYF; cdr3_nt: TGTGCTAGTGCCCCCTCCGGGACAGGGGGCGAGCAGTACTTC
j_call: TRBJ2-1; d_call: TRBD2; v_call: TRBV7-6; clone_size: NA; cdr3_aa: CASSLGTSNNEQFF; cdr3_nt: TGTGCCAGCAGCTTGGGGACTAGTAACAATGAGCAGTTCTTC
j_call: TRBJ1-2; d_call: NA; v_call: TRBV20-1; clone_size: once; cdr3_aa: CSARTDIGYTF; cdr3_nt: TGCAGTGCTCGGACGGATATTGGCTACACCTTC
j_call: TRBJ2-5; d_call: NA; v_call: TRBV5-1; clone_size: NA; cdr3_aa: CASSLSGPIQETQYF; cdr3_nt: TGCGCCAGCAGCTTGTCAGGGCCGATCCAAGAGACCCAGTACTTC
j_call: TRBJ1-2; d_call: NA; v_call: TRBV19; clone_size: NA; cdr3_aa: CASSDKRGRNYGYTF; cdr3_nt: TGTGCCAGTAGCGACAAACGGGGGAGGAACTATGGCTACACCTTC
j_call: TRBJ2-2; d_call: NA; v_call: TRBV9; clone_size: NA; cdr3_aa: CASSGSRGNTGELFF; cdr3_nt: TGTGCCAGCAGCGGAAGCCGGGGAAACACCGGGGAGCTGTTTTTT
j_call: TRBJ1-5; d_call: TRBD1; v_call: TRBV19; clone_size: NA; cdr3_aa: CASSIIGQVNQPQHF; cdr3_nt: TGTGCCAGTAGTATTATAGGACAGGTCAATCAGCCCCAGCATTTT
j_call: TRBJ1-5; d_call: TRBD1; v_call: TRBV30; clone_size: NA; cdr3_aa: CAWTRPGGANQPQHF; cdr3_nt: TGTGCCTGGACGAGACCAGGGGGCGCGAATCAGCCCCAGCATTTT
j_call: TRBJ2-2; d_call: TRBD1; v_call: TRBV7-3; clone_size: NA; cdr3_aa: CASSRQGDTGELFF; cdr3_nt: TGTGCCAGCAGCCGACAGGGGGACACCGGGGAGCTGTTTTTT
j_call: TRBJ1-3; d_call: NA; v_call: TRBV18; clone_size: NA; cdr3_aa: CASSLDRDGNTIYF; cdr3_nt: TGTGCCAGCTCACTTGACAGAGATGGAAACACCATATATTTT
j_call: TRBJ2-3; d_call: TRBD1; v_call: TRBV4-1; clone_size: NA; cdr3_aa: CASSQDPGQGRADTQYF; cdr3_nt: TGCGCCAGCAGCCAAGATCCGGGACAGGGTCGGGCAGATACGCAGTATTTT
j_call: TRBJ2-2; d_call: TRBD1; v_call: TRBV7-2; clone_size: NA; cdr3_aa: CASSQWDSTGELFF; cdr3_nt: TGTGCCAGCAGCCAGTGGGACAGCACCGGGGAGCTGTTTTTT
j_call: TRBJ1-6; d_call: TRBD1; v_call: TRBV11-2; clone_size: NA; cdr3_aa: CASSLDSGGNSPLHF; cdr3_nt: TGTGCCAGCAGCTTAGATTCAGGGGGCAATTCACCCCTCCACTTT
j_call: TRBJ2-2; d_call: NA; v_call: TRBV29-1; clone_size: NA; cdr3_aa: CSVEPGRSTGELFF; cdr3_nt: TGCAGCGTTGAACCAGGGAGGAGCACCGGGGAGCTGTTTTTT
j_call: TRBJ1-2; d_call: NA; v_call: TRBV7-2; clone_size: NA; cdr3_aa: CASSLGGNYGYTF; cdr3_nt: TGTGCCAGCAGCTTAGGGGGCAACTATGGCTACACCTTC
j_call: TRBJ2-3; d_call: NA; v_call: TRBV18; clone_size: NA; cdr3_aa: CASSPPVGTDTQYF; cdr3_nt: TGTGCCAGCTCACCACCCGTTGGCACAGATACGCAGTATTTT
j_call: TRBJ1-2; d_call: TRBD1; v_call: TRBV9; clone_size: NA; cdr3_aa: CASSGQGNYGYTF; cdr3_nt: TGTGCCAGCAGCGGACAGGGCAACTATGGCTACACCTTC
j_call: TRBJ2-5; d_call: NA; v_call: TRBV5-1; clone_size: NA; cdr3_aa: CASSSSSRETQYF; cdr3_nt: TGCGCCAGCAGTTCTAGTTCGCGGGAGACCCAGTACTTC
j_call: TRBJ1-2; d_call: NA; v_call: TRBV27; clone_size: NA; cdr3_aa: CASRSTRGYGYTF; cdr3_nt: TGTGCCAGCAGATCAACAAGGGGCTATGGCTACACCTTC
j_call: TRBJ1-1; d_call: NA; v_call: TRBV7-3; clone_size: NA; cdr3_aa: CASSSGIGGGRTEAFF; cdr3_nt: TGTGCCAGCAGCTCAGGAATAGGTGGGGGGCGAACTGAAGCTTTCTTT
j_call: TRBJ1-2; d_call: NA; v_call: TRBV29-1; clone_size: NA; cdr3_aa: CSIIGAPNYGYTF; cdr3_nt: TGCAGCATTATCGGGGCGCCTAACTATGGCTACACCTTC
j_call: TRBJ1-1; d_call: NA; v_call: TRBV6-6; clone_size: NA; cdr3_aa: CASSYRGWGTEAFF; cdr3_nt: TGTGCCAGCAGTTACCGGGGGTGGGGCACTGAAGCTTTCTTT
j_call: TRBJ1-5; d_call: NA; v_call: TRBV19; clone_size: NA; cdr3_aa: CASSIVSVVGQPQHF; cdr3_nt: TGTGCCAGTAGTATAGTTTCAGTCGTAGGTCAGCCCCAGCATTTT
j_call: TRBJ1-1; d_call: NA; v_call: TRBV5-6; clone_size: NA; cdr3_aa: CASSLGQTNTEAFF; cdr3_nt: TGTGCCAGCAGCTTGGGGCAGACGAACACTGAAGCTTTCTTT
j_call: TRBJ1-3; d_call: NA; v_call: TRBV19; clone_size: NA; cdr3_aa: CASTPRGVWMESSGNTIYF; cdr3_nt: TGTGCCAGTACCCCCAGAGGTGTTTGGATGGAAAGCTCTGGAAACACCATATATTTT
j_call: TRBJ2-1; d_call: NA; v_call: TRBV6-1; clone_size: NA; cdr3_aa: CASSLASNEQFF; cdr3_nt: TGTGCCAGCAGTCTAGCCTCCAATGAGCAGTTCTTC
j_call: TRBJ2-3; d_call: TRBD2; v_call: TRBV10-3; clone_size: NA; cdr3_aa: CAISGGGQIPDTQYF; cdr3_nt: TGTGCCATCAGCGGGGGGGGCCAGATCCCGGATACGCAGTATTTT
j_call: TRBJ1-5; d_call: NA; v_call: TRBV2; clone_size: NA; cdr3_aa: CASSDRAGNQPQHF; cdr3_nt: TGTGCCAGCAGTGATCGGGCAGGGAATCAGCCCCAGCATTTT